A selection of T cell receptor beta chains follows, all from one sample in a study of radiotherapy plus CTLA-4 blockade in lung cancer. Only in-frame clones appear in the TCRdb table, and some are missing; sequencing was by immunoSEQ multiplex PCR. The data contain some 48,000 clones, 80% to 90% of them seen just once; the ten biggest clones take up about 17%. This specimen consisted of peripheral blood, obtained from a patient treated with radiotherapy plus ipilimumab. The receptor set was obtained from a human donor with non-small cell lung cancer that progressed on radiotherapy plus ipilimumab. Some clones in this sample may be carry-over from other donors' samples. Both conserved end residues are part of each CDR3. A D gene is named only where the DNA matches it firmly.

J	D	V	CDR3
TRBJ2-7	-	TRBV4-3	CASSQEATGIGRPYF
TRBJ2-1	-	TRBV20-1	CSARLNEQFF
TRBJ2-3	-	TRBV12-5	CASGLRQGTDTQYF
TRBJ2-5	-	TRBV11-1	CASSLVSGRGLAETQYF
TRBJ2-1	-	TRBV10-3	CATLRDSNEQFF
TRBJ1-5	-	TRBV5-5	CASSLREDRPQHF
TRBJ1-2	-	TRBV11-2	CASSLGLNRAGYTF
TRBJ2-1	-	TRBV2	CASEWAGNNEQFF
TRBJ1-5	TRBD1	TRBV6-1	CASTRDRESYQPQHF
TRBJ2-5	-	TRBV20-1	CSAAGEETQYF
TRBJ1-5	-	TRBV5-6	CASSGIGGPQHF
TRBJ1-6	TRBD1	TRBV30	CAWSGDRVNSPLHF
TRBJ2-7	TRBD2	TRBV15	CASSRGGAPYEQYF
TRBJ2-3	TRBD2	TRBV11-2	CASSFRSSGRASTDTQYF
TRBJ2-7	TRBD1	TRBV9	CASSVSTGVTYEQYF
TRBJ2-3	-	TRBV2	CASTPGLADTQYF
TRBJ1-4	TRBD1	TRBV5-1	CASSGKTGGRGSEKLFF
TRBJ1-1	-	TRBV2	CARTKNVPEAFF
TRBJ2-7	TRBD2	TRBV7-2	CASSERGTSALSYEQYF
TRBJ2-3	-	TRBV5-6	CASSLPLAVGTDTQYF
TRBJ2-7	TRBD1	TRBV7-2	CASTPQTGGGEQYF
TRBJ1-1	TRBD1	TRBV7-9	CASSWGQGGFTEAFF
TRBJ1-1	TRBD1	TRBV13	CASSSGGREAFF
TRBJ2-7	TRBD1	TRBV11-2	CASSRQGYEQYF
TRBJ1-5	-	TRBV18	CASSPSMDRDQPQHF
TRBJ2-7	-	TRBV27	CASSTSRGGQEFYEQYF
TRBJ1-1	-	TRBV18	CASSPPSGGRYEAFF
TRBJ2-5	TRBD2	TRBV5-6	CASSLLAGRYQETQYF
TRBJ2-1	-	TRBV5-4	CASNPLGLNEQFF
TRBJ2-7	-	TRBV19	CASSSSGWDEQYF
TRBJ1-1	TRBD1	TRBV7-8	CASSSELTGWGTEAFF
TRBJ2-5	-	TRBV11-2	CASSLERGETQYF
TRBJ2-3	TRBD2	TRBV28	CASRDGGAGTDTQYF
TRBJ1-5	TRBD1	TRBV5-6	CASSLEGAGPNQPQHF
TRBJ2-4	-	TRBV7-2	CASSFPANIQYF
TRBJ1-2	-	TRBV19	CASTPTVYYGYTF
TRBJ2-7	-	TRBV30	CAYSDRVEQYF
TRBJ1-2	-	TRBV2	CASGWGDGYTF
TRBJ2-7	TRBD2	TRBV5-1	CASSLGLAGGLVHEQYF
TRBJ1-1	-	TRBV4-1	CASSQSFEAFF
TRBJ2-7	-	TRBV5-5	CASSLGPRDNYEQYF
TRBJ1-5	-	TRBV10-3	CAIRNYIEQPQHF
TRBJ1-4	TRBD1	TRBV11-2	CASSFRDRGPEKLFF